This T cell receptor (beta chain) was recorded in a study of blood T cells in healthy people across ages. V shed 5 bases, J shed 7 bases, and the junction held 11 bases outside the gene matches. CDR3 length equals 16 residues. CDR1 is SGHVS, CDR2 FNYEAQ, per germline. Then a second PCR, running roughly 7 to 11 cycles, was carried out with a sample-barcoded 5' primer and a J-beta primer mix. TCRdb analysed the 5' RACE reads with MiXCR anew, one entry per CDR3 protein. The sample has about 1.1 million distinct CDR3 sequences, around two fifths seen once. The sequencing sample was made of blood. The clonotype comes from a young man in good health. This rearrangement joins TRBV7-6 to TRBJ1-6; 7 bases map to TRBD1. In DNA, the CDR3 is TGTGCCAGCAGCCCGACGGACAGGTTGGGGAATTCACCCCTCCACTTT. This codes for CASSPTDRLGNSPLHF. The entire variable domain, with the rest obtained from reference TRBV7-6 and TRBJ1-6, is as follows: GAGVSQSPRYKVTKRGQDVALRCDPISGHVSLYWYRQALGQGPEFLTYFNYEAQQDKSGLPNDRFSAERPEGSISTLTIQRTEQRDSAMYRCASSPTDRLGNSPLHFGNGTRLTVT.